Shown below are 15 T cell receptor beta chains from a single sample sequenced in a study of T cell changes during pregnancy in multiple sclerosis. The repertoire was sequenced with immunoSEQ multiplex PCR; TCRdb's copy has only in-frame clones and lacks some. The profile shows approximately 88,000 clones, around 94% of them singletons. This specimen was peripheral blood, taken in the third trimester of pregnancy. The source is a female donor with multiple sclerosis, enrolled in a pregnancy study.

The rearrangement links TRBV14 to TRBJ2-2; TRBD2 aligns across 8 bases. V lost 3 bases, J lost 1 base, and 1 base stayed unmatched. Per the germline V gene, CDR1 is SGHDN and CDR2 is FVKESK. This CDR3 comprises 15 residues. The DNA for the CDR3 is TGTGCCAGCAGCCAGGCGGGAGGGAACACCGGGGAGCTGTTTTTT. Translating gives CASSQAGGNTGELFF. The variable domain in full, completed from reference TRBV14 and TRBJ2-2, reads EAGVTQFPSHSVIEKGQTVTLRCDPISGHDNLYWYRRVMGKEIKFLLHFVKESKQDESGMPNNRFLAERTGGTYSTLKVQPAELEDSGVYFCASSQAGGNTGELFFGEGSRLTVL.

This chain connects TRBV6-1 to TRBJ2-5, with 14 bases identical to TRBD2. The CDR3 has 19 residues. The germline CDR1 and CDR2 sequences are MNHNS and SASEGT. The trim removed 2 bases at V and 5 bases at J, leaving 13 bases unmatched. CDR3 sequence (DNA): TGTGCCAGCAGTGAACTAGCCGGGACTAGCGGGAGAAGTTTGGAGACCCAGTACTTC. Its translation: CASSELAGTSGRSLETQYF.

The rearrangement uses TRBV10-2 and TRBJ2-1; 9 nucleotides agree with TRBD2. Germline values: CDR1 WSHSY, CDR2 SAAADI. The CDR3 extends over 14 amino acids. Trimming removed 7 bases from V and 1 base from J; junction bases left unmatched: 2. This chain's CDR3 is CASISGSSYNEQFF. Here the CDR3 DNA reads TGCGCCAGCATTAGCGGGAGTTCCTACAATGAGCAGTTCTTC.

Regarding this clone: At the DNA level, this CDR3 is encoded by other sequences in the same sample as well. The genes are TRBV19 and TRBJ2-5, with D hard to call. Trimming removed 3 bases from V and 5 bases from J, with 4 bases in between. This CDR3 has 11 amino acids. Germline V gene sequence: CDR1 LNHDA, CDR2 SQIVND (reference sequence). The DNA of the CDR3 is TGTGCCAGTAGTATCCGTGAGACCCAGTACTTC. It encodes CASSIRETQYF.

This chain connects TRBV29-1 to TRBJ2-1; perhaps TRBD2 as D (5 bases). CDR1 SQVTM and CDR2 ANQGSEA come from the germline V gene. V was shortened by 6 bases and J by 0 bases, with 12 bases between the two germline ends. The CDR3 is 14 amino acids. CDR3 sequence reads: CSVGDPSSYNEQFF. As DNA, the CDR3 is TGCAGCGTGGGAGACCCCAGCTCCTACAATGAGCAGTTCTTC.

The chain couples TRBV7-9 to TRBJ2-7; D remains ambiguous. There are 14 residues in the CDR3. Germline loops: CDR1 SEHNR, CDR2 FQNEAQ (reference sequence). V lost 2 bases and J lost 6, with 14 bases in between. CDR3 in amino acids: CASSLSRDSGEQYF. CDR3 in DNA: TGTGCCAGCAGCTTATCTCGTGATAGTGGCGAGCAGTACTTC.

V and J are TRBV5-1 and TRBJ1-1; maybe TRBD1 (6 bases). Germline CDR1 reads SGHRS; CDR2 reads YFSETQ. There are 16 residues in the CDR3. V lost 4 bases and J lost 0, with 16 bases in between. CDR3 in DNA: TGCGCCAGCAGCCCTAGGACAGTCCTTCTGAACACTGAAGCTTTCTTT. Translating it yields CASSPRTVLLNTEAFF. The whole variable domain, filled in from reference TRBV5-1 and TRBJ1-1, reads KAGVTQTPRYLIKTRGQQVTLSCSPISGHRSVSWYQQTPGQGLQFLFEYFSETQRNKGNFPGRFSGRQFSNSRSEMNVSTLELGDSALYLCASSPRTVLLNTEAFFGQGTRLTVV.

A single count supports this clone. The CDR3: CASSNINNEQFF. CDR3 coding DNA: TGTGCCAGCAGCAATATTAACAATGAGCAGTTCTTC. This chain uses TRBV7-6 with TRBJ2-1; D not resolved. The CDR3 length is 12 residues. Trimming removed 5 bases at V and 5 bases at J, with 7 bases between. Per germline, CDR1 SGHVS and CDR2 FNYEAQ.

This clone came up a few times. The chain couples TRBV5-4 to TRBJ1-1; D is ambiguous. This CDR3 spans 14 amino acids. Germline CDR1 reads SGHNT; CDR2 reads YYREEE (reference sequence). V lost 0 bases to trimming and J lost 0 bases, with 6 bases between them. Here the CDR3 DNA reads TGTGCCAGCAGCTTGGAGTACATGAACACTGAAGCTTTCTTT. Residues: CASSLEYMNTEAFF. The full variable domain, completed using reference TRBV5-4 and TRBJ1-1, is ETGVTQSPTHLIKTRGQQVTLRCSSQSGHNTVSWYQQALGQGPQFIFQYYREEENGRGNFPPRFSGLQFPNYSSELNVNALELDDSALYLCASSLEYMNTEAFFGQGTRLTVV.

The rearrangement links TRBV2 to TRBJ2-3; 8 bases agree with TRBD2. This CDR3 is built from 16 residues. Trimming at V came to 0 bases and at J to 6 bases, leaving 8 bases not matched to a gene. Germline CDR1 and CDR2: SNHLY and FYNNEI. The DNA of the CDR3 is TGTGCCAGCAGTGAAGCTCGAGCGGGAGCTCACGATACGCAGTATTTT. Amino acid sequence: CASSEARAGAHDTQYF.

This rearrangement joins TRBV19 to TRBJ2-7, with a possible D match to TRBD1 (5 bases). The CDR3 length is 15 residues. Deletions cut 7 bases from V and 4 bases from J, with 20 bases between. Germline assignment: CDR1 LNHDA and CDR2 SQIVND (reference sequence). In DNA form, the CDR3 reads TGTGCCAGTAAACCCGCCGCAGGGTCTAGTTACGAGCAGTACTTC. As protein: CASKPAAGSSYEQYF.

This clone was seen only a few times. The gene calls are TRBV29-1 and TRBJ1-1, with 7 positions matching TRBD1. CDR1 and CDR2 (germline): SQVTM, ANQGSEA. The V gene end was trimmed by 6 bases and the J gene end by 6 bases; junction bases not matched to a gene: 7. The CDR3 sequence is 12 residues long. CDR3 amino acids: CSVLGQESEAFF. The DNA of the CDR3 is TGCAGCGTCCTCGGACAGGAGTCTGAAGCTTTCTTT.

V is TRBV18 and J is TRBJ2-5; TRBD2 is a possible D gene (5 bases). The CDR3 length is 12 residues. The germline gives CDR1 KGHSH, CDR2 LQKENI. V lost 5 bases to trimming and J lost 5 bases, with 9 bases between them. CDR3 amino acids: CASSEGGETQYF. The CDR3 coding sequence is TGTGCCAGCTCAGAGGGTGGCGAGACCCAGTACTTC.

The CDR3: CASSSKLHPTANYGYTF. In DNA form, the CDR3 reads TGTGCCAGCAGCTCAAAACTTCATCCAACTGCTAACTATGGCTACACCTTC. The chain joins TRBV7-8 to TRBJ1-2, with D unresolved. Germline V gene data show CDR1 as SGHVS and CDR2 as FQNEAQ. The ends were cut back, 4 bases at V and 0 bases at J, with 18 bases in the middle. The CDR3 spans 17 residues.

The CDR3, as DNA: TGCAGCGACGGGACAGACTATGGCTACACCTTC. Its protein product is CSDGTDYGYTF. V usage is TRBV29-1 and J usage is TRBJ1-2; 7 bases line up with TRBD1. Germline assignment: CDR1 SQVTM and CDR2 ANQGSEA. CDR3 length: 11 residues. The ends lost 7 bases at V and 3 bases at J; junction bases unmatched: 2.